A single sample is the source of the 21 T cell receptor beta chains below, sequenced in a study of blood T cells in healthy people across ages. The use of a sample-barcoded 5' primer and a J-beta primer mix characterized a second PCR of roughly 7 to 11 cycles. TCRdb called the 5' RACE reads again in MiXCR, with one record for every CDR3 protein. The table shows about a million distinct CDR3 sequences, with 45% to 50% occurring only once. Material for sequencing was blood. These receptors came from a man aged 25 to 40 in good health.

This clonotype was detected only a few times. CDR3 in DNA: TGTGCCAGCAGCTTGGCACAGATAGCTAACTATGGCTACACCTTC. This gives the protein CASSLAQIANYGYTF. The rearrangement uses TRBV11-2 and TRBJ1-2; D is undetermined. The CDR3 has 15 residues. Trimming took off 3 bases at V and 0 bases at J, with 11 bases between the two ends. Germline values: CDR1 SGHAT, CDR2 FQNNGV.

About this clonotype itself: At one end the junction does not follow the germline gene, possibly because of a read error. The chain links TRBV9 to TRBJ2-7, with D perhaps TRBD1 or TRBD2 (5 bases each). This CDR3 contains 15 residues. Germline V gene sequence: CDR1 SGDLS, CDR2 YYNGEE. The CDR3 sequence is CASSSGLTGLYERYF. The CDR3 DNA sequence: TGTGCCAGCAGTTCGGGCCTAACGGGGCTCTACGAGCGGTACTTC.

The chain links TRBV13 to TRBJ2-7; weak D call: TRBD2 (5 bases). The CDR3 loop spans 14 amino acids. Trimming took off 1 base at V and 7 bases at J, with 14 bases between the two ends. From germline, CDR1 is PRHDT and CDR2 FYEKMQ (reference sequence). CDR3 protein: CASSLAQTPGEQYF. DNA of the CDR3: TGTGCCAGCAGCTTAGCACAAACCCCGGGGGAGCAGTACTTC.

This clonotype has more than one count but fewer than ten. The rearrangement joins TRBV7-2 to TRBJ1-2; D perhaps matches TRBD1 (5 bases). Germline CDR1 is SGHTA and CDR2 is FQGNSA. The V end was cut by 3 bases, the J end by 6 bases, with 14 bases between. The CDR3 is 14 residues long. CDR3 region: CASSLAGNSHGYTF. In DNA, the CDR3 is TGTGCCAGCAGCTTGGCAGGGAATTCTCATGGCTACACCTTC.

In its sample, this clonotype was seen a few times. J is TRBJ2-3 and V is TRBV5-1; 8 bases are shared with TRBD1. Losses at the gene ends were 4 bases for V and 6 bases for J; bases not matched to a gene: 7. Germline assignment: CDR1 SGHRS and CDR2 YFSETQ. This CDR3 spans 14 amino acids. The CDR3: CASSATGGKDTQYF. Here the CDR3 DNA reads TGCGCCAGCAGCGCTACAGGGGGGAAGGATACGCAGTATTTT.

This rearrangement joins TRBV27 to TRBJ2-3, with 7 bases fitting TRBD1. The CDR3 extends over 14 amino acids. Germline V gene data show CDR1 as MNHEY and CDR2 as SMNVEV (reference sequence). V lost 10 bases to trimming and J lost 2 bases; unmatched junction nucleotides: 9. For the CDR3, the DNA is TGTGCCACGCGAGGGGGCTGGACCACAGATACGCAGTATTTT. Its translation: CATRGGWTTDTQYF.

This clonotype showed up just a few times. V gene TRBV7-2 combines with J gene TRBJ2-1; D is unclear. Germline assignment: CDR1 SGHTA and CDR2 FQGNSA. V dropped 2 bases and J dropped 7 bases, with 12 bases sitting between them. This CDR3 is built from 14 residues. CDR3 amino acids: CASSLLLLANEQFF. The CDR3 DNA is TGTGCCAGCAGCTTATTACTCCTGGCGAATGAGCAGTTCTTC.

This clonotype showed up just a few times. DNA of the CDR3: TGCGCCAGCAGCCAGGAAGGCTTCCGGGACAGGGGGTCGAACACTGAAGCTTTCTTT. As protein: CASSQEGFRDRGSNTEAFF. This chain uses TRBV4-1 with TRBJ1-1; TRBD1 matches at 11 bases. V lost 3 bases, J lost 1 base, and 13 bases stayed unmatched. The CDR3 extends over 19 amino acids. Germline V CDR1 and CDR2: MGHRA, YSYEKL.

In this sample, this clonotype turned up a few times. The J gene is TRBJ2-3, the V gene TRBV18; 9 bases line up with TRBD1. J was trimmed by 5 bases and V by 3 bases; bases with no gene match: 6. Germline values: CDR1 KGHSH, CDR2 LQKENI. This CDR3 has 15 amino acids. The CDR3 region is CASSPKTTGGDTQYF. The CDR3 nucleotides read TGTGCCAGCTCACCGAAAACGACAGGGGGAGATACGCAGTATTTT.

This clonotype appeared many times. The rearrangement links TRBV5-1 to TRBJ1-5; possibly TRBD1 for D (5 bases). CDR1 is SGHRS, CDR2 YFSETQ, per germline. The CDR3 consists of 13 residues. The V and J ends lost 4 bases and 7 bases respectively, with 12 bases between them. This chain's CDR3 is CASSPEGWQPQHF. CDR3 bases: TGCGCCAGCAGCCCAGAGGGGTGGCAGCCCCAGCATTTT.

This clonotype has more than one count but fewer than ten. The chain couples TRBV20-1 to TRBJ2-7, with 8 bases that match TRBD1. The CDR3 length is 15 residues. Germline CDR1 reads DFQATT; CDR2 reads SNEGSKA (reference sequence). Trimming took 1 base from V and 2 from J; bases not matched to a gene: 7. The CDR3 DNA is TGCAGTGCTAGAGCCACAGGGGGGACCCCCTACGAGCAGTACTTC. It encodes CSARATGGTPYEQYF.

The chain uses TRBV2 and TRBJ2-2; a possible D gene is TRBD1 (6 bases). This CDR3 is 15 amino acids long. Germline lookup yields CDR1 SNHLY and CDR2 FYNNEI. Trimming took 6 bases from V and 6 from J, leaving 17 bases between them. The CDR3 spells CASRPRQERSGELFF. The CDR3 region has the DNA TGTGCCAGCAGGCCCAGACAGGAGCGATCCGGGGAGCTGTTTTTT.

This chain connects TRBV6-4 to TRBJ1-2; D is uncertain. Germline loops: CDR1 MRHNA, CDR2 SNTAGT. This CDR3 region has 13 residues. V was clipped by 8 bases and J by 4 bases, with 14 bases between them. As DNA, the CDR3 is TGTGCCAGCGCTAAGGACGCAAGCTATGGCTACACCTTC. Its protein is CASAKDASYGYTF.

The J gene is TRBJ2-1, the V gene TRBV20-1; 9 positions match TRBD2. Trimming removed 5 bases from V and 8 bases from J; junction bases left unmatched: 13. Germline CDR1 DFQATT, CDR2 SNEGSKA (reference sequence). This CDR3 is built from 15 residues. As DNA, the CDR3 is TGCAGTGCTTTTGGGACTAGCCACGGATCGTATGAGCAGTTCTTC. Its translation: CSAFGTSHGSYEQFF.

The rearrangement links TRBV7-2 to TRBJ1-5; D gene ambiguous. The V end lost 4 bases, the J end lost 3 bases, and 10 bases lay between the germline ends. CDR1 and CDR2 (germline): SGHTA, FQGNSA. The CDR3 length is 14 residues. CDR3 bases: TGTGCCAGCAGCTCAGCGGGGTCCAATCAGCCCCAGCATTTT. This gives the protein CASSSAGSNQPQHF.

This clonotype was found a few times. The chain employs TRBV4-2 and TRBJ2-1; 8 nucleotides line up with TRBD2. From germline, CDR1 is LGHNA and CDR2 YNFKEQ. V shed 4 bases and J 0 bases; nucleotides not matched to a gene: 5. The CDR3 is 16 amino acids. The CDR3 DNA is TGTGCCAGCAGCCCGAGCGGGGGCCTCTCCTACAATGAGCAGTTCTTC. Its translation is CASSPSGGLSYNEQFF.

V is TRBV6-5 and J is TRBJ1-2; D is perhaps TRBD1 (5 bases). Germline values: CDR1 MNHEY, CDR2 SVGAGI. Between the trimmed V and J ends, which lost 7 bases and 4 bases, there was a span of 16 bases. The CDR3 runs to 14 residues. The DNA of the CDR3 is TGTGCCAGCACGATGCAGGGCTCATCCTATGGCTACACCTTC. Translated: CASTMQGSSYGYTF.

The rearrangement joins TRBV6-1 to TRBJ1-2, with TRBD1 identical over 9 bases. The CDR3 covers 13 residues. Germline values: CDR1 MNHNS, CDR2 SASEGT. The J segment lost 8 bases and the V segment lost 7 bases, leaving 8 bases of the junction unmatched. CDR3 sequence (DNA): TGTGCCAGCACTCCGGGACAGGGTTCAGGCTACACCTTC. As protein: CASTPGQGSGYTF.

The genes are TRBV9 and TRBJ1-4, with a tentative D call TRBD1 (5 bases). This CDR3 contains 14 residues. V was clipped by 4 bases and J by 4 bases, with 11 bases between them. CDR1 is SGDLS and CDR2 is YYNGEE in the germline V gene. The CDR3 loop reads CASSPRQRNEKLFF. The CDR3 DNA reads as TGTGCCAGCAGCCCCCGACAGCGTAATGAAAAACTGTTTTTT. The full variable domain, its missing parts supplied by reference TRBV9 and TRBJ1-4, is DSGVTQTPKHLITATGQRVTLRCSPRSGDLSVYWYQQSLDQGLQFLIQYYNGEERAKGNILERFSAQQFPDLHSELNLSSLELGDSALYFCASSPRQRNEKLFFGSGTQLSVL.

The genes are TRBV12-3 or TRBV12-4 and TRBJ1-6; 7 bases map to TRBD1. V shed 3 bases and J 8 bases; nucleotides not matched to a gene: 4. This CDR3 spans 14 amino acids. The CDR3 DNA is TGTGCCAGCAGTTTGAGGGGGCGGGATTCACCCCTCCACTTT. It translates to CASSLRGRDSPLHF.

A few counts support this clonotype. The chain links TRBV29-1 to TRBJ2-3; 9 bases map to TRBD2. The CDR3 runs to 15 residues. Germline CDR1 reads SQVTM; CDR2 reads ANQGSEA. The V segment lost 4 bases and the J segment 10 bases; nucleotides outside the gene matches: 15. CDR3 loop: CSVVGRLAADLPQYF. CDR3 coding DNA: TGCAGCGTTGTGGGGCGACTAGCGGCGGACCTTCCGCAGTATTTT.